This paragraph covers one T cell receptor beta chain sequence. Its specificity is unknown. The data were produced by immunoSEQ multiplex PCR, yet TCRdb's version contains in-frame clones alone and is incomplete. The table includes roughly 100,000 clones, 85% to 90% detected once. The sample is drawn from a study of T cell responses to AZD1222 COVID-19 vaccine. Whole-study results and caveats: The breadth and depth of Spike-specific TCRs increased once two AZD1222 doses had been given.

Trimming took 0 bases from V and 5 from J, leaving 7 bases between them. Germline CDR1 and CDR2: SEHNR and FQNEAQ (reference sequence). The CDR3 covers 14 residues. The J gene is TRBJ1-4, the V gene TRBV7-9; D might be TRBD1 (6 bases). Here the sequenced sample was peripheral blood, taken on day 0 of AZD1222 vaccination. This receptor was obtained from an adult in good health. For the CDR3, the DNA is TGTGCCAGCAGCTTAGCAGGGGGAAATGAAAAACTGTTTTTT. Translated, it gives CASSLAGGNEKLFF.